The 3 T cell receptor beta chains given below trace back to one sample, sequenced in a study of OX40 agonist ivuxolimab in advanced cancers. The repertoire was sequenced with immunoSEQ multiplex PCR; TCRdb's copy has only in-frame clones and lacks some. Altogether about 8,700 clones are present, around 89% being singletons, with the ten largest covering about 16%. Here the sequenced sample was CD4+ or CD8+ T cells sorted from blood, taken in a trial of the OX40 agonist ivuxolimab. Receptors originate from an adult with an advanced solid tumor such as melanoma, head and neck, liver or kidney cancer.

This clone has only one observation. The rearrangement uses TRBV27 and TRBJ2-1; no firm D call. CDR1 and CDR2 from the germline V gene are MNHEY and SMNVEV (reference sequence). V lost 8 bases and J lost 9, with 14 bases in between. The CDR3 is 12 residues long. The CDR3 DNA is TGTGCCAGCTCCTTACCGCCGGGTGAGCAGTTCTTC. Translated: CASSLPPGEQFF.

This clone is deemed medium-sized (0.01 to 0.1%). The chain combines TRBV9 with TRBJ1-5, with a tentative D call TRBD1 (6 bases). This CDR3 spans 15 amino acids. V lost 0 bases to trimming and J lost 4 bases, with 11 bases between them. Per the germline V gene, CDR1 is SGDLS and CDR2 is YYNGEE. CDR3 bases: TGTGCCAGCAGCGTAGGCAGGGGATGGAATCAGCCCCAGCATTTT. As protein: CASSVGRGWNQPQHF.

The rearrangement links TRBV4-3 to TRBJ2-7; 8 positions match TRBD2. The CDR3 has 14 amino acids. Germline V CDR1 and CDR2: LGHNA, YSLEER. V gave up 8 bases and J gave up 5 bases; unmatched junction bases: 11. CDR3 protein: CASRKVLAANEQYF. In DNA, the CDR3 is TGCGCCAGCCGTAAAGTACTAGCGGCCAACGAGCAGTACTTC.